The 25 T cell receptor beta chains below come from one sample, sequenced in a study of blood T cell repertoires in COVID-19. Generated by immunoSEQ multiplex PCR, the TCRdb table keeps only in-frame clones and is missing some. The table has 75,000 to 95,000 clones, roughly nine tenths seen once. The sample comprised peripheral blood. These receptors were obtained from a human donor in a cohort sampled during active COVID-19.

The genes are TRBV2 and TRBJ2-7; a possible D gene is TRBD1 (6 bases). The CDR3 is made up of 13 amino acids. Per germline, CDR1 SNHLY and CDR2 FYNNEI. V lost 8 bases to trimming and J lost 5 bases, with 16 bases between them. The CDR3 loop is CASGPGTFHEQYF. For the CDR3, the DNA is TGTGCCAGCGGGCCCGGGACATTCCACGAGCAGTACTTC.

The chain couples TRBV9 to TRBJ2-1; 7 bases are shared with TRBD2. Looked up from germline, CDR1 is SGDLS and CDR2 is YYNGEE. V gave up 1 base and J gave up 1 base; unmatched junction bases: 2. The CDR3 runs 15 residues. The CDR3, as DNA: TGTGCCAGCAGCGTATCGGGGGGTTCCTACAATGAGCAGTTCTTC. This sequence encodes CASSVSGGSYNEQFF.

The chain employs TRBV6-5 and TRBJ2-7; maybe TRBD1 (6 bases). Germline V gene sequence: CDR1 MNHEY, CDR2 SVGAGI. The CDR3 is 13 amino acids. The V end lost 7 bases, the J end lost 3 bases, and 13 bases lay between the germline ends. CDR3 sequence reads: CASTYREHYEQYF. DNA of the CDR3: TGTGCCAGCACCTACAGGGAACACTACGAGCAGTACTTC.

The rearrangement joins TRBV4-3 to TRBJ1-2, with a possible D match to TRBD1 (5 bases). Germline assignment: CDR1 LGHNA and CDR2 YSLEER. The CDR3 has 16 amino acids. V dropped 0 bases and J dropped 5 bases, with 16 bases sitting between them. CDR3: CASSQDTGALLYGYTF. The DNA of the CDR3 is TGCGCCAGCAGCCAAGATACAGGCGCCCTTTTGTATGGCTACACCTTC.

The chain recombines TRBV5-6 with TRBJ2-3; 11 positions match TRBD1. Trimming took 4 bases from V and 4 from J; bases not matched to a gene: 8. The CDR3 is made up of 16 amino acids. Germline CDR1 and CDR2: SGHDT and YYEEEE. This CDR3 reads CASSPGDRGVADTQYF. Written as DNA, the CDR3 is TGTGCCAGCAGCCCAGGGGACAGGGGGGTGGCAGATACGCAGTATTTT. Looking up the rest from reference TRBV5-6 and TRBJ2-3 gives the full variable domain: DAGVTQSPTHLIKTRGQQVTLRCSPKSGHDTVSWYQQALGQGPQFIFQYYEEEERQRGNFPDRFSGHQFPNYSSELNVNALLLGDSALYLCASSPGDRGVADTQYFGPGTRLTVL.

The rearrangement joins TRBV15 to TRBJ1-1; no definite D call. Germline V CDR1 and CDR2: LNHNV, YYDKDF (reference sequence). V dropped 1 base and J dropped 5 bases, with 11 bases sitting between them. CDR3 size: 14 residues. This chain's CDR3 is CATSRVASRTEAFF. CDR3 DNA sequence: TGTGCCACCAGCAGAGTAGCCAGTCGGACTGAAGCTTTCTTT.

Comments on this clone: Other DNA sequences in the same sample also yield this CDR3. The chain joins TRBV9 to TRBJ2-3; 7 bases agree with TRBD1. V was pared by 8 bases and J by 3 bases, with 9 bases of the junction left unmatched. The CDR3 sequence is 14 residues long. Per the germline V gene, CDR1 is SGDLS and CDR2 is YYNGEE. The CDR3 DNA is TGTGCCAGTTCCACAGGGGTACGAACAGATACGCAGTATTTT. Amino acid sequence: CASSTGVRTDTQYF.

This CDR3 is CASRIRDRDQPQHF. CDR3 nucleotides: TGTGCCAGCAGAATCCGGGACAGGGATCAGCCCCAGCATTTT. The V call is TRBV7-3, the J call TRBJ1-5; 9 bases map to TRBD1. The CDR3 sequence is 14 residues long. Trimming at V came to 6 bases and at J to 5 bases, leaving 5 bases not matched to a gene. Germline V gene sequence: CDR1 SGHTA, CDR2 FQGTGA.

The V call is TRBV9, the J call TRBJ1-5; a possible D gene is TRBD1 (5 bases). The CDR3 is 14 amino acids. The V and J ends lost 3 bases and 2 bases respectively, with 9 bases between them. Germline-derived CDR1 and CDR2 are SGDLS and YYNGEE. The CDR3, as DNA: TGTGCCAGCAGCGCCGCGGGGGGCAATCAGCCCCAGCATTTT. This translates into CASSAAGGNQPQHF.

The chain recombines TRBV6-2 or TRBV6-3 with TRBJ2-1, with 16 nucleotides matching TRBD2. The CDR3 contains 18 residues. Germline values: CDR1 MNHEY, CDR2 SVGEGT. V was clipped by 0 bases and J by 6 bases; unmatched bases: 5. In DNA, the CDR3 is TGTGCCAGCAGTTACTCGGGACTAGCGGGAGGGGCATCCAATGAGCAGTTCTTC. This encodes CASSYSGLAGGASNEQFF.

This clone was recorded only once. The chain recombines TRBV7-6 with TRBJ1-4; D not resolved. Germline CDR1 reads SGHVS; CDR2 reads FNYEAQ. There are 14 residues in the CDR3. V dropped 5 bases and J dropped 7 bases, with 14 bases sitting between them. As DNA, the CDR3 is TGTGCCAGCAGCCCCGGCCGGGGTAGTGAAAAACTGTTTTTT. Its protein is CASSPGRGSEKLFF.

The V gene is TRBV6-6, the J gene TRBJ2-5; 10 bases fit TRBD2. The CDR3 length is 15 residues. Germline CDR1 MNHNY, CDR2 SVGAGI (reference sequence). J was trimmed by 3 bases and V by 4 bases; bases with no gene match: 5. CDR3 coding DNA: TGTGCCAGCAGTTCCCGTAGCGGGAGGAAAGAGACCCAGTACTTC. Translation: CASSSRSGRKETQYF.

The chain joins TRBV27 to TRBJ2-3; 8 positions agree with TRBD2. Germline V CDR1 and CDR2: MNHEY, SMNVEV (reference sequence). V gave up 5 bases and J gave up 3 bases; unmatched junction bases: 1. The CDR3 loop spans 13 amino acids. This CDR3 is CASSSGSTDTQYF. The CDR3 nucleotides are TGTGCCAGCAGTAGCGGGAGTACAGATACGCAGTATTTT.

The V gene is TRBV28, the J gene TRBJ2-7; TRBD2 aligns across 7 bases. CDR1 MDHEN and CDR2 SYDVKM come from the germline V gene. V lost 2 bases to trimming and J lost 5 bases; unmatched junction nucleotides: 6. The CDR3 consists of 14 residues. The CDR3 region is CASSLRREFDEQYF. The CDR3 bases are TGTGCCAGCAGTTTAAGGCGGGAGTTCGACGAGCAGTACTTC.

The chain joins TRBV6-2 or TRBV6-3 to TRBJ1-1; D is unresolved. V lost 2 bases, J lost 1 base, and 11 bases lay in between. Germline V gene sequence: CDR1 MNHEY, CDR2 SVGEGT. The CDR3 totals 15 residues. CDR3 in amino acids: CASSYPSERNTEAFF. The CDR3 DNA reads as TGTGCCAGCAGTTACCCAAGCGAGAGGAACACTGAAGCTTTCTTT.

The chain links TRBV5-4 to TRBJ2-7; possible D gene TRBD1, 5 bases. There are 13 residues in the CDR3. Germline CDR1 is SGHNT and CDR2 is YYREEE (reference sequence). V was cut by 4 bases and J by 5 bases, with 13 bases left in between. The CDR3: CASSGAVPHEQYF. The CDR3 region has the DNA TGTGCCAGCAGCGGGGCTGTCCCCCACGAGCAGTACTTC.

The chain carries TRBV28 and TRBJ1-4, with 7 bases lining up with TRBD1. Germline V gene sequence: CDR1 MDHEN, CDR2 SYDVKM. Trimming removed 8 bases from V and 1 base from J; junction bases left unmatched: 7. The length of the CDR3 is 15 residues. The CDR3 DNA sequence: TGTGCCAGCGGGTTCGCAGGGGGAACTAATGAAAAACTGTTTTTT. It is translated as CASGFAGGTNEKLFF.

The chain carries TRBV11-2 and TRBJ2-7; TRBD2 matches at 8 bases. The junction had 2 bases not matched to a gene; V was cut back by 3 bases and J by 4 bases. Looked up from germline, CDR1 is SGHAT and CDR2 is FQNNGV. CDR3 length equals 13 residues. The CDR3 nucleotides are TGTGCCAGCAGCTTTGCGGGAGGTTACGAGCAGTACTTC. Amino acid sequence: CASSFAGGYEQYF.

This clone was detected a few times. V gene TRBV27 combines with J gene TRBJ1-2; 8 nucleotides align to TRBD1. The CDR3 is made up of 14 amino acids. V lost 5 bases to trimming and J lost 3 bases; unmatched junction nucleotides: 5. Germline CDR1 is MNHEY and CDR2 is SMNVEV (reference sequence). CDR3 in amino acids: CASSTRQGHYGYTF. The CDR3 nucleotides read TGTGCCAGCAGTACAAGACAGGGGCACTATGGCTACACCTTC.

The chain carries TRBV30 and TRBJ2-2, with D uncertain. Germline V CDR1 and CDR2: GTSNPN, SVGIG (reference sequence). V shed 5 bases and J shed 6 bases, with 10 bases lying between them. The CDR3 is made up of 12 amino acids. CDR3: CAWGSFAGELFF. CDR3 sequence (DNA): TGTGCCTGGGGCTCCTTTGCCGGGGAGCTGTTTTTT.

The V call is TRBV6-5, the J call TRBJ2-3; 11 bases match TRBD2. The CDR3 loop spans 15 amino acids. The V and J ends lost 8 bases and 3 bases, in that order; junction bases with no gene match: 7. The germline V gene has CDR1 MNHEY and CDR2 SVGAGI. CDR3 coding DNA: TGTGCCAGCGGCCTACTAGCGGGAGTGACAGATACGCAGTATTTT. Residues: CASGLLAGVTDTQYF.

This clone appeared a few times. The chain recombines TRBV4-1 with TRBJ1-5; D ambiguous. CDR1 and CDR2 (germline): MGHRA, YSYEKL. The CDR3 is made up of 19 amino acids. V lost 0 bases and J lost 2, with 20 bases in between. The CDR3 bases are TGCGCCAGCAGCCAAGATTCTTTACCTGTGCGCGCTGGCAATCAGCCCCAGCATTTT. It translates to CASSQDSLPVRAGNQPQHF.

The chain employs TRBV12-3 or TRBV12-4 and TRBJ1-5, with unresolved D. V lost 6 bases and J lost 0, with 6 bases in between. The CDR3 length is 13 residues. CDR3 DNA: TGTGCCAGCAGGCCAGATAGCAATCAGCCCCAGCATTTT. As protein: CASRPDSNQPQHF.

This clone showed up just a few times. The CDR3 DNA follows: TGTGCCATCAGCGGGGACAGTCGGGAGACCCAGTACTTC. It is translated as CAISGDSRETQYF. The J gene is TRBJ2-5, the V gene TRBV10-3; 7 nucleotides agree with TRBD1. Germline assignment: CDR1 ENHRY and CDR2 SYGVKD. The CDR3 consists of 13 residues. Trimming at V came to 6 bases and at J to 5 bases, leaving 6 bases not matched to a gene.

The chain employs TRBV28 and TRBJ2-5, with 15 bases lining up with TRBD2. Germline loops: CDR1 MDHEN, CDR2 SYDVKM. V lost 8 bases, J lost 1 base, and 8 bases stayed unmatched. The CDR3 covers 17 residues. CDR3 in amino acids: CASGPGLAGGLQETQYF. CDR3 DNA: TGTGCCAGCGGTCCGGGACTAGCGGGAGGCCTCCAAGAGACCCAGTACTTC.